The sequence of this TCR beta chain was determined in a study of blood T cells in healthy people across ages. Per germline, CDR1 SGHAT and CDR2 FQNNGV. Trimming cost V 6 bases and J 4 bases, with 7 bases left between them. The CDR3 totals 12 residues. It was with a sample-barcoded 5' primer and a J-beta primer mix that a second PCR of about 6 to 12 cycles was run. MiXCR, run by TCRdb on the 5' RACE reads, gives a single entry per CDR3 protein. The table includes 800,000 or so distinct CDR3 sequences, approximately 25% detected once. The data were also submitted as part of a second study, on T cells of mothers and their children. That publication notes: The authors detected no persistent microchimeric T cell clones.

V usage is TRBV11-2 and J usage is TRBJ1-3, with unresolved D. The TCR sequence derives from a boy between 10 and 17 years old in good health. The sequencing input was blood. The CDR3 coding sequence is TGTGCCAGCAGGGACCTGGGAAACACCATATATTTT. It translates to CASRDLGNTIYF.